A single sample gave rise to the 7 T cell receptor beta chains below, sequenced in a study of T cells in Graves' hyperthyroidism and ophthalmopathy. RNA transcripts were the template for amplifying TCR beta CDR3 regions. A set of HTBI primers served as the primers for a first-round RT-PCR of the TCR CDR3. TCRdb used MiXCR to reprocess the multiplex PCR reads, holding one entry per CDR3 protein. The sample holds fewer than 350,000 distinct CDR3 sequences; approximately 18% are singletons and the top ten take around 47%. The sequencing sample was made of blood. The source is a woman aged 50 to 65 with Graves' hyperthyroidism.

The chain couples TRBV4-1 to TRBJ2-4; tentatively, D is TRBD1 or TRBD2 (5 bases each). The CDR3 has 16 residues. Germline CDR1 and CDR2: MGHRA and YSYEKL. V lost 2 bases, J lost 4 bases, and 15 bases lay in between. The CDR3 bases are TGCGCCAGCAGCCAACCCCGGGACGGACAAAAAAACATTCAGTACTTC. Translating gives CASSQPRDGQKNIQYF.

There are a few counts of this clonotype. This sequence joins TRBV27 and TRBJ2-4; no reliable D call. The CDR3 totals 15 residues. Trimming removed 7 bases from V and 1 base from J, with 14 bases in between. The germline V gene encodes CDR1 MNHEY and CDR2 SMNVEV (reference sequence). CDR3 sequence reads: CASTPSPGAKNIQYF. The CDR3 nucleotides are TGTGCCAGCACCCCTTCCCCCGGTGCCAAAAACATTCAGTACTTC.

The V and J genes are TRBV2 and TRBJ1-3; D not certain. This CDR3 has 12 amino acids. V was clipped by 7 bases and J by 6 bases, with 10 bases between them. CDR1 and CDR2 from the germline V gene are SNHLY and FYNNEI. CDR3 residues: CASKSLANTIYF. In DNA form, the CDR3 reads TGTGCCAGCAAATCCTTGGCAAACACCATATATTTT.

On this clonotype: A read error is possible here, since a much larger clone lies one base away. This rearrangement joins TRBV9 to TRBJ2-3; D is unresolved. CDR1 and CDR2 from the germline V gene are SGDLS and YYNGEE. The CDR3 sequence is 13 residues long. V was shortened by 4 bases and J by 0 bases, with 6 bases between the two germline ends. CDR3 amino acids: CASSTASTDTQYF. In DNA form, the CDR3 reads TGTGCCAGCAGCACCGCTAGCACAGATACGCAGTATTTT.

This clonotype was observed at least ten times. The J gene is TRBJ2-1, the V gene TRBV3-1; D gene uncertain. Trimming took 0 bases from V and 0 from J, leaving 6 bases between them. Germline V lookup: CDR1 LGHDT, CDR2 YNNKEL (reference sequence). The CDR3 is 15 residues long. The CDR3 DNA follows: TGTGCCAGCAGCCAAGACAGCCGCTCCTACAATGAGCAGTTCTTC. Its translation is CASSQDSRSYNEQFF.

This clonotype came up a few times. The DNA for the CDR3 is TGCAGTGCTAGACCGGGACTAGCGGAAGAGACCCAGTACTTC. It specifies CSARPGLAEETQYF. This chain connects TRBV20-1 to TRBJ2-5; TRBD2 matches at 11 bases. Germline lookup yields CDR1 DFQATT and CDR2 SNEGSKA (reference sequence). The CDR3 covers 14 residues. The V gene end was trimmed by 2 bases and the J gene end by 3 bases; junction bases not matched to a gene: 2.

This clonotype was counted ten times or more. This chain uses TRBV13 with TRBJ2-5; D possibly corresponds to TRBD2 (7 bases). The CDR3 runs 14 residues. Germline V gene data show CDR1 as PRHDT and CDR2 as FYEKMQ (reference sequence). V was pared by 7 bases and J by 4 bases, with 16 bases between. The CDR3 loop is CASTRYREGETQYF. The CDR3 bases are TGTGCCAGCACCCGATACAGGGAGGGAGAGACCCAGTACTTC.